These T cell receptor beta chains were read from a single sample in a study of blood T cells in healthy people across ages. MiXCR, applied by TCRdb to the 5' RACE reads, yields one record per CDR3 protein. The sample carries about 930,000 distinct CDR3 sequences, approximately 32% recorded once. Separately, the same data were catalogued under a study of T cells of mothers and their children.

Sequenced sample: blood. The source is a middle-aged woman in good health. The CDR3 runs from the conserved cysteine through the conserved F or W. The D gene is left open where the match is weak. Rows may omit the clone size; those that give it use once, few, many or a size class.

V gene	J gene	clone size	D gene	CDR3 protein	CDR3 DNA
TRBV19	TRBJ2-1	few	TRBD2	CASSSWTSGSGSYNEQFF	TGTGCCAGTAGTTCCTGGACTAGCGGCTCGGGCTCCTACAATGAGCAGTTCTTC
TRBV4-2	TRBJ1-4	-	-	CASSQGARENEKLFF	TGTGCCAGCAGCCAAGGTGCCAGAGAAAATGAAAAACTGTTTTTT
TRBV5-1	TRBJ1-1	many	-	CASSLAGTVNTEAFF	TGTGCCAGCAGTTTAGCGGGGACGGTGAACACTGAAGCTTTCTTT
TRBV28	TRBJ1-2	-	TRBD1	CASRLWTGDYGYTF	TGTGCCAGCAGGTTATGGACAGGGGACTATGGCTACACCTTC
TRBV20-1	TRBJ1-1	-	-	CSATSQPLGTEAFF	TGCAGTGCTACCTCCCAGCCCTTAGGGACTGAAGCTTTCTTT
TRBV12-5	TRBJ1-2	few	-	CASGLAWGEGAFTF	-
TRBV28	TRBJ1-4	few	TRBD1	CASSIYWGTGGTFNEKLFF	TGTGCCAGCAGTATCTATTGGGGAACAGGGGGGACCTTTAATGAAAAACTGTTTTTT
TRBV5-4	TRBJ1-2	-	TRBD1	CASSFDRDRGLGYTF	TGTGCCAGCAGCTTCGACCGGGACAGGGGGCTTGGCTACACCTTC
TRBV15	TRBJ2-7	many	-	CATSRTRDTYYEQYF	TGTGCCACCAGCAGAACCCGGGACACCTACTACGAGCAGTACTTC
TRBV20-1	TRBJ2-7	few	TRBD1	CSARDSGTAYEQYF	TGCAGTGCTAGAGACTCCGGGACAGCCTACGAGCAGTACTTC
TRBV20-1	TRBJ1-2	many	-	CSAQVPGRYYGYTF	TGCAGTGCTCAAGTTCCAGGGCGCTACTATGGCTACACCTTC
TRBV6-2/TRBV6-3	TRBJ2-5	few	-	CASLRDPQETQYF	TGTGCCAGCCTCCGGGATCCTCAAGAGACCCAGTACTTC
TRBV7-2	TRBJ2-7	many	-	CASSLGGAVSSYEQYF	TGTGCCAGCAGCTTAGGTGGAGCGGTAAGCTCCTACGAGCAGTACTTC
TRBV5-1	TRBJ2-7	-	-	CASSLHQEQYF	TGCGCCAGCAGCTTACATCAGGAGCAGTACTTC
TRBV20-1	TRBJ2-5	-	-	CSARLGVQETQYF	TGCAGTGCTAGACTTGGGGTCCAAGAGACCCAGTACTTC
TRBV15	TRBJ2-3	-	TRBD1	CATSRVGQGLDTQYF	TGTGCCACCAGCAGAGTGGGACAGGGGTTGGATACGCAGTATTTT
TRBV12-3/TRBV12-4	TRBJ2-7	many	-	CASSLARRGAYEQYF	TGTGCCAGCAGTTTAGCGCGCAGGGGCGCCTACGAGCAGTACTTC